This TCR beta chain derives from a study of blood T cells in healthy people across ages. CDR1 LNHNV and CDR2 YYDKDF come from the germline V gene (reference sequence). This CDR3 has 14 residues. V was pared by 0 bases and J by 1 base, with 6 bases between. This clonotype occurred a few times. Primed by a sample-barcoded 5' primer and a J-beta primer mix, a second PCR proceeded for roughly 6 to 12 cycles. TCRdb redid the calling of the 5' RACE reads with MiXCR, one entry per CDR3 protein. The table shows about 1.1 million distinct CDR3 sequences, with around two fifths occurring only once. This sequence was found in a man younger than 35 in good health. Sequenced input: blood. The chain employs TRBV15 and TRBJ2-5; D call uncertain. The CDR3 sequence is CATSRDRAQETQYF. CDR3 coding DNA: TGTGCCACCAGCAGAGATAGGGCCCAAGAGACCCAGTACTTC.